The T cell receptor (beta chain) under discussion was sequenced for a study of T cell repertoires in cytomegalovirus infection. The CDR3 totals 16 residues. V dropped 0 bases and J dropped 0; count of bases not matched to a gene: 2. Germline lookup yields CDR1 MNHEY and CDR2 SVGEGT. TCRdb re-analysed the reads in MiXCR, keeping a single row per CDR3 protein. The sample holds fewer than 700,000 distinct CDR3 sequences, about 24% seen once. This rearrangement joins TRBV6-2 or TRBV6-3 to TRBJ2-1; 7 nucleotides agree with TRBD1. The sample taken for sequencing was CD8+ T cells from PBMCs. This clonotype originated in a human donor in good health (CMV status not recorded). Some clones in this sample may be carry-over from other donors' samples. The DNA for the CDR3 is TGTGCCAGCAGTTACTCGAGGGACAGCTCCTACAATGAGCAGTTCTTC. As protein: CASSYSRDSSYNEQFF.